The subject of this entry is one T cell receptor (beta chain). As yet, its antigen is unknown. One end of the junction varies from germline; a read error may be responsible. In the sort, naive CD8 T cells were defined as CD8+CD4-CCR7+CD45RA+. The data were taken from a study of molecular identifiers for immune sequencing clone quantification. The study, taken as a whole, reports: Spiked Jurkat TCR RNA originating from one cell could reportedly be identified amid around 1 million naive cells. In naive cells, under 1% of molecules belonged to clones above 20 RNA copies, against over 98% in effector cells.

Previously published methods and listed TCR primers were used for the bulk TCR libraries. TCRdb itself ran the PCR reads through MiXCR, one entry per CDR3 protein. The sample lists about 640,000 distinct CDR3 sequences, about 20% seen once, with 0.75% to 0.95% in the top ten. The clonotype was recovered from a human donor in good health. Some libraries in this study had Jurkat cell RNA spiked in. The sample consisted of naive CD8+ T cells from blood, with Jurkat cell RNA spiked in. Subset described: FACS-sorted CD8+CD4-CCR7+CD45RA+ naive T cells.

In DNA form, the CDR3 reads TGTGCCAGCAGTTACCTCCGGACAGGGGGAAACACTGAAGCTTCCTTT. Translation gives CASSYLRTGGNTEASF. J is TRBJ1-1 and V is TRBV6-6; TRBD1 matches 10 bases. The CDR3 spans 16 residues. Germline loops: CDR1 MNHNY, CDR2 SVGAGI (reference sequence).